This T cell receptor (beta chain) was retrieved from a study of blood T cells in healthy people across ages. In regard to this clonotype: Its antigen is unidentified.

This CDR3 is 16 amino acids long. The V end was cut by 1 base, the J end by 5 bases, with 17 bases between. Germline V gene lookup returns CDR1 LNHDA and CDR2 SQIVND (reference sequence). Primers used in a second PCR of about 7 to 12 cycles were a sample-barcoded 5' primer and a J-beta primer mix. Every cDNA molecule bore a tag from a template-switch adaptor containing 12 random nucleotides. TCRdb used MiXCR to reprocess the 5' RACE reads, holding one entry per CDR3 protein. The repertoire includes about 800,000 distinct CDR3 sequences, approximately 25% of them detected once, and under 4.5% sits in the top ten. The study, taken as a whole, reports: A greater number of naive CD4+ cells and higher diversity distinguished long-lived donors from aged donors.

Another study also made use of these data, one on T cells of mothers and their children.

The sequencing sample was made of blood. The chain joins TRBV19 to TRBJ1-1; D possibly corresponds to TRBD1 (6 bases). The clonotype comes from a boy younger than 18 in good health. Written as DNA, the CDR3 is TGTGCCAGTAGTATAGGTTGGGGGGCGATTGATACTGAAGCTTTCTTT. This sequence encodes CASSIGWGAIDTEAFF. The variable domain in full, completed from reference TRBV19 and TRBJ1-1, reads DGGITQSPKYLFRKEGQNVTLSCEQNLNHDAMYWYRQDPGQGLRLIYYSQIVNDFQKGDIAEGYSVSREKKESFPLTVTSAQKNPTAFYLCASSIGWGAIDTEAFFGQGTRLTVV.